Following are 25 T cell receptor beta chains from one sample sequenced in a study of T cell responses to AZD1222 COVID-19 vaccine. Only in-frame clones appear in the TCRdb table, and some are missing; sequencing was by immunoSEQ multiplex PCR. The sample has fewer than 120,000 clones, roughly 90% seen once. The material sequenced was peripheral blood, taken 28 days after the second AZD1222 dose. The receptors were gathered from an adult who received the AZD1222 COVID-19 vaccine.

This chain connects TRBV12-3 or TRBV12-4 to TRBJ1-1; no definite D call. This CDR3 contains 13 residues. Trimming removed 4 bases from V and 10 bases from J, with 16 bases in between. The CDR3 sequence is CASSYAALGRAFF. CDR3 bases: TGTGCCAGCAGTTACGCAGCCCTCGGGAGAGCTTTCTTT.

This clone has a single count. This chain links TRBV28 with TRBJ1-1; possible D gene TRBD1, 5 bases. Germline V gene sequence: CDR1 MDHEN, CDR2 SYDVKM. V was pared by 5 bases and J by 4 bases, with 20 bases between. The CDR3 is made up of 16 amino acids. Here the CDR3 reads CASSPPQGTIGTEAFF. The DNA of the CDR3 is TGTGCCAGCAGTCCCCCGCAGGGAACGATCGGCACTGAAGCTTTCTTT.

V and J are TRBV11-2 and TRBJ2-5, with 8 bases identical to TRBD2. J was trimmed by 4 bases and V by 1 base; bases with no gene match: 5. Germline values: CDR1 SGHAT, CDR2 FQNNGV. The CDR3 consists of 15 residues. The CDR3 sequence: CASSLGVAGRETQYF. The CDR3 DNA sequence: TGTGCCAGCAGCTTAGGGGTAGCGGGAAGAGAGACCCAGTACTTC. Full variable domain (outside the CDR3, taken from reference TRBV11-2 and TRBJ2-5): EAGVAQSPRYKIIEKRQSVAFWCNPISGHATLYWYQQILGQGPKLLIQFQNNGVVDDSQLPKDRFSAERLKGVDSTLKIQPAKLEDSAVYLCASSLGVAGRETQYFGPGTRLLVL.

The chain couples TRBV6-5 to TRBJ1-1; 7 nucleotides line up with TRBD1. J lost 3 bases, V lost 6 bases, and 4 bases had no gene match. The CDR3 loop spans 13 amino acids. Germline CDR1 MNHEY, CDR2 SVGAGI. The CDR3 loop reads CASSQDRDTEAFF. In DNA, the CDR3 is TGTGCCAGCAGCCAAGACAGGGACACTGAAGCTTTCTTT.

The rearrangement links TRBV6-1 to TRBJ1-4, with no clear D. This CDR3 has 15 residues. Looked up from germline, CDR1 is MNHNS and CDR2 is SASEGT. V lost 3 bases to trimming and J lost 4 bases, with 12 bases between them. CDR3 in amino acids: CASSDPGGLNEKLFF. For the CDR3, the DNA is TGTGCCAGCAGTGATCCGGGCGGGCTTAATGAAAAACTGTTTTTT.

The chain uses TRBV7-9 and TRBJ2-5; 8 nucleotides match TRBD2. Per the germline V gene, CDR1 is SEHNR and CDR2 is FQNEAQ (reference sequence). With V trimmed by 3 bases and J by 3 bases, 0 bases remained unmatched. This CDR3 is 13 amino acids long. The CDR3: CASSFSGKETQYF. In DNA, the CDR3 is TGTGCCAGCAGCTTTAGCGGGAAAGAGACCCAGTACTTC. Filled out from reference TRBV7-9 and TRBJ2-5, the complete variable domain reads DTGVSQNPRHKITKRGQNVTFRCDPISEHNRLYWYRQTLGQGPEFLTYFQNEAQLEKSRLLSDRFSAERPKGSFSTLEIQRTEQGDSAMYLCASSFSGKETQYFGPGTRLLVL.

The J gene is TRBJ2-3, the V gene TRBV5-1, with D possibly being TRBD2 (5 bases). The CDR3 runs 16 residues. Trimming left V 4 bases short and J 2 bases short, with 17 bases between. Germline CDR1 and CDR2: SGHRS and YFSETQ. The CDR3 DNA follows: TGCGCCAGCAGCCCGGCTATTTCGGGGTTCACAGATACGCAGTATTTT. Translation: CASSPAISGFTDTQYF.

The genes are TRBV5-1 and TRBJ1-1, with a possible D match to TRBD1 (5 bases). Germline CDR1 SGHRS, CDR2 YFSETQ. Trimming took 0 bases from V and 4 from J, leaving 13 bases between them. This CDR3 is 15 amino acids long. DNA for the CDR3: TGCGCCAGCAGCTTGGGGATTGGGGGTGGCACTGAAGCTTTCTTT. It encodes CASSLGIGGGTEAFF.

The chain joins TRBV19 to TRBJ2-7, with D possibly being TRBD2 (5 bases). This CDR3 region has 12 residues. The V gene's germline CDR1 is LNHDA and CDR2 SQIVND (reference sequence). Between the trimmed V and J ends, which lost 3 bases and 4 bases, there was a span of 7 bases. The CDR3 bases are TGTGCCAGTAGTATCGGGGAATACGAGCAGTACTTC. Encoded protein: CASSIGEYEQYF.

V gene TRBV28 combines with J gene TRBJ1-2; D gene unclear. Trimming removed 2 bases from V and 8 bases from J, with 9 bases in between. The CDR3 sequence is 12 residues long. Germline CDR1 MDHEN, CDR2 SYDVKM. The CDR3 here is CASSLASWGYTF. Written as DNA, the CDR3 is TGTGCCAGCAGTTTAGCCAGCTGGGGCTACACCTTC.

This clone has a single count. V and J are TRBV27 and TRBJ1-2; D is unresolved. The V gene lost 3 bases and the J gene lost 4 bases, with 15 bases spanning the gap. Germline values: CDR1 MNHEY, CDR2 SMNVEV (reference sequence). The CDR3 sequence is 15 residues long. The CDR3 here is CASSFRPGWGYGYTF. In nucleotides, the CDR3 is TGTGCCAGCAGTTTTCGTCCGGGATGGGGCTATGGCTACACCTTC.

The chain links TRBV29-1 to TRBJ1-1; a weak D match, TRBD1 (5 bases). The CDR3 is made up of 14 amino acids. V lost 7 bases to trimming and J lost 5 bases, with 20 bases between them. From germline, CDR1 is SQVTM and CDR2 ANQGSEA. The CDR3 sequence is CSALFLGGDTEAFF. Here the CDR3 DNA reads TGCAGCGCCCTATTCTTGGGAGGGGATACTGAAGCTTTCTTT.

The chain links TRBV6-1 to TRBJ2-4, with no clear D. The CDR3 contains 17 residues. Trimming cost V 1 base and J 2 bases, with 15 bases left between them. CDR1 is MNHNS and CDR2 is SASEGT in the germline V gene. Here the CDR3 reads CASSEGMAAATKNIQYF. DNA of the CDR3: TGTGCCAGCAGTGAAGGTATGGCGGCGGCGACCAAAAACATTCAGTACTTC.

V and J are TRBV19 and TRBJ1-6; D unresolved. Trimming shortened V by 8 bases and J by 5 bases, and 10 bases separated the two germline ends. The CDR3 has 13 residues. Germline CDR1 reads LNHDA; CDR2 reads SQIVND (reference sequence). The DNA for the CDR3 is TGTGCCAGTCTGGACGGCAATAATTCACCCCTCCACTTT. Translation gives CASLDGNNSPLHF.

V is TRBV3-1 (or the pseudogene TRBV3-2) and J is TRBJ1-2; D is ambiguous. Germline V gives CDR1 LGHDT, CDR2 YNNKEL (reference sequence). CDR3 length equals 14 residues. V was pared by 4 bases and J by 0 bases, with 9 bases between. The CDR3 DNA reads TGTGCCAGCAGCCGGGTGGTGGCTAACTATGGCTACACCTTC. Its translation: CASSRVVANYGYTF.

The rearrangement links TRBV12-5 to TRBJ1-3; D is uncertain. CDR3 size: 12 residues. Germline-derived CDR1 and CDR2 are LGHNT and FRNRAP. V shed 2 bases and J shed 2 bases, with 1 base lying between them. The chain's CDR3 is CASGLTGNTIYF. The CDR3 region has the DNA TGTGCTAGTGGTTTGACTGGAAACACCATATATTTT.

The V call is TRBV14, the J call TRBJ2-5, with 10 bases identical to TRBD1. J gave up 9 bases and V 5 bases, and 12 bases lay outside the gene matches. Germline V lookup: CDR1 SGHDN, CDR2 FVKESK. CDR3 length: 15 amino acids. This CDR3 reads CASSDRGRLFSPQYF. The DNA for the CDR3 is TGTGCCAGCAGCGACAGGGGGCGCCTTTTCTCGCCCCAGTACTTC.

The J gene is TRBJ2-3, the V gene TRBV19; 10 bases match TRBD1. This CDR3 region has 13 residues. Germline V lookup: CDR1 LNHDA, CDR2 SQIVND (reference sequence). This CDR3 reads CASRDRGSDTQYF. The CDR3 DNA is TGTGCTTCGCGGGACAGGGGTTCAGATACGCAGTATTTT. The complete variable domain, with remaining parts taken from reference TRBV19 and TRBJ2-3, reads DGGITQSPKYLFRKEGQNVTLSCEQNLNHDAMYWYRQDPGQGLRLIYYSQIVNDFQKGDIAEGYSVSREKKESFPLTVTSAQKNPTAFYLCASRDRGSDTQYFGPGTRLTVL.

The chain employs TRBV2 and TRBJ2-1; the D is unclear. Germline V CDR1 and CDR2: SNHLY, FYNNEI. Trimming cost V 7 bases and J 3 bases, with 10 bases left between them. This CDR3 region has 13 residues. The CDR3 sequence is CASTVGIYNEQFF. CDR3 in DNA: TGTGCCAGCACTGTCGGAATCTACAATGAGCAGTTCTTC.

This chain uses TRBV12-5 with TRBJ1-1, with a tentative D call TRBD1 (6 bases). The CDR3 sequence is 13 residues long. Deletions cut 6 bases from V and 8 bases from J, with 16 bases between. Germline V gene sequence: CDR1 LGHNT, CDR2 FRNRAP. CDR3 sequence reads: CASGPKGGSEAFF. The CDR3 region has the DNA TGTGCTAGTGGCCCCAAGGGGGGGTCAGAAGCTTTCTTT.

The CDR3 DNA sequence: TGTGCCAGCAGCCTAGCGACTAGCCACGGGACAGATACGCAGTATTTT. It encodes CASSLATSHGTDTQYF. The rearrangement joins TRBV3-1 (or the pseudogene TRBV3-2) to TRBJ2-3; 7 bases are shared with TRBD2. The V gene end was trimmed by 4 bases and the J gene end by 3 bases; junction bases not matched to a gene: 10. The germline CDR1 and CDR2 sequences are LGHDT and YNNKEL (reference sequence). This CDR3 is 16 amino acids long.

The V call is TRBV5-1, the J call TRBJ2-3; 9 bases are a match to TRBD2. The junction had 6 bases not matched to a gene; V was cut back by 0 bases and J by 4 bases. This CDR3 has 16 amino acids. CDR1 and CDR2 (germline): SGHRS, YFSETQ. Written as DNA, the CDR3 is TGCGCCAGCAGCTTGGTTGCTAGCGGGAAGGCAGATACGCAGTATTTT. Translating it yields CASSLVASGKADTQYF.

CDR3 DNA: TGCGCCAGCAGCTCCATAGGGAAAAACACTGAAGCTTTCTTT. The encoded protein is CASSSIGKNTEAFF. This sequence joins TRBV5-1 and TRBJ1-1; no clear D gene. The CDR3 contains 14 residues. V lost 3 bases to trimming and J lost 2 bases, with 11 bases between them. Germline CDR1 is SGHRS and CDR2 is YFSETQ.

The chain couples TRBV4-2 to TRBJ2-5, with 7 bases matching TRBD1. The CDR3 runs to 14 residues. Looked up from germline, CDR1 is LGHNA and CDR2 is YNFKEQ. With 1 base clipped from V and 5 bases from J, the junction kept 4 bases outside the gene matches. This CDR3 reads CASSQVGRGETQYF. DNA of the CDR3: TGTGCCAGCAGCCAAGTAGGCAGGGGGGAGACCCAGTACTTC.

The V call is TRBV9, the J call TRBJ1-1, with a possible D match to TRBD1 (5 bases). V lost 0 bases to trimming and J lost 0 bases, with 6 bases between them. Germline loops: CDR1 SGDLS, CDR2 YYNGEE. This CDR3 contains 14 residues. CDR3 in amino acids: CASSVGQLNTEAFF. The CDR3 DNA sequence: TGTGCCAGCAGCGTAGGACAGTTGAACACTGAAGCTTTCTTT.